Shown below are 20 T cell receptor beta chains from a single sample sequenced in a study of shared clonotypes between healthy human individuals. Measured with immunoSEQ multiplex PCR; TCRdb has only the in-frame clones, and not every one. The sample holds about 510,000 clones, 90% to 96% seen once. The material sequenced was naive CD4+ T cells sorted from blood. Subset: CD45RA+ positively selected. These receptors were taken from a woman aged 25 to 39 in good health.

The V and J genes are TRBV6-5 and TRBJ1-5; TRBD1 is a possible D gene (6 bases). The CDR3 extends over 14 amino acids. From germline, CDR1 is MNHEY and CDR2 SVGAGI. Deletions cut 5 bases from V and 3 bases from J, with 11 bases between. CDR3 in DNA: TGTGCCAGCAGTAGAGGACAGCCCAATCAGCCCCAGCATTTT. It yields the protein CASSRGQPNQPQHF.

Here the CDR3 DNA reads TGTGCCAGCAGTTACATGACAGGGAACTACGAGCAGTACTTC. It yields the protein CASSYMTGNYEQYF. The chain uses TRBV6-5 and TRBJ2-7; TRBD1 agrees at 7 bases. This CDR3 contains 14 residues. The trim removed 2 bases at V and 3 bases at J, leaving 4 bases unmatched. Germline-derived CDR1 and CDR2 are MNHEY and SVGAGI.

The rearrangement links TRBV5-6 to TRBJ2-1; D possibly matches TRBD1 or TRBD2 (5 bases each). CDR1 and CDR2 from the germline V gene are SGHDT and YYEEEE. V lost 4 bases and J 7 bases, leaving 21 bases between the germline ends. The CDR3 loop spans 16 amino acids. CDR3 sequence reads: CASSLIGGGDYNEQFF. The CDR3 nucleotides read TGTGCCAGCAGCCTCATTGGGGGTGGAGATTATAATGAGCAGTTCTTC.

The chain has TRBV11-2 and TRBJ2-3; D unclear. The length of the CDR3 is 14 residues. The germline gives CDR1 SGHAT, CDR2 FQNNGV. Trimming removed 5 bases from V and 10 bases from J, with 19 bases in between. The CDR3 DNA follows: TGTGCCAGCAGCAACGCAAGAACGGCCCCGGCGCAGTATTTT. Amino acids: CASSNARTAPAQYF.

In its sample, this clone was seen once. V and J are TRBV10-3 and TRBJ2-3; D is uncertain. CDR1 is ENHRY and CDR2 is SYGVKD in the germline V gene. V dropped 0 bases and J dropped 3 bases, with 7 bases sitting between them. CDR3 size: 14 residues. The CDR3 here is CAISESMVTDTQYF. In DNA, the CDR3 is TGTGCCATCAGTGAGTCGATGGTAACAGATACGCAGTATTTT.

The genes are TRBV7-9 and TRBJ2-1; TRBD2 agrees at 13 bases. Germline V gives CDR1 SEHNR, CDR2 FQNEAQ (reference sequence). V dropped 5 bases and J dropped 2; count of bases not matched to a gene: 9. CDR3 length: 18 residues. The CDR3: CASSPDPGTSGTYNEQFF. CDR3 sequence (DNA): TGTGCCAGCAGCCCCGACCCGGGGACTAGCGGGACCTACAATGAGCAGTTCTTC.

The chain links TRBV28 to TRBJ2-2, with D unclear. The V end lost 5 bases, the J end lost 2 bases, and 18 bases lay between the germline ends. This CDR3 contains 17 residues. Germline CDR1 MDHEN, CDR2 SYDVKM. The DNA for the CDR3 is TGTGCCAGCAGTACCTCCGGGCTGACTTACAACACCGGGGAGCTGTTTTTT. Translated: CASSTSGLTYNTGELFF.

The chain carries TRBV5-1 and TRBJ2-7; TRBD2 agrees at 12 bases. Germline-derived CDR1 and CDR2 are SGHRS and YFSETQ. Trimming at V came to 3 bases and at J to 6 bases, leaving 7 bases not matched to a gene. This CDR3 is 15 amino acids long. The CDR3 nucleotides read TGCGCCAGCAGCTACGCTAGCGGGAGGGTGGCCGAGCAGTACTTC. It translates to CASSYASGRVAEQYF.

J is TRBJ1-2 and V is TRBV2, with 7 positions matching TRBD1. V was clipped by 5 bases and J by 2 bases; unmatched bases: 8. This CDR3 is built from 15 residues. CDR1 and CDR2 (germline): SNHLY, FYNNEI. The CDR3 DNA reads TGTGCCAGCAGTCCTCGGACAGGCCTAAACTATGGCTACACCTTC. Translation gives CASSPRTGLNYGYTF.

J is TRBJ2-7 and V is TRBV5-4; D is undetermined. Trimming stripped 2 bases from V and 4 bases from J, with 16 bases between. Per the germline V gene, CDR1 is SGHNT and CDR2 is YYREEE (reference sequence). The CDR3 runs 15 residues. CDR3 amino acids: CASSFYGAIDYEQYF. The CDR3, as DNA: TGTGCCAGCAGCTTTTACGGAGCGATCGATTACGAGCAGTACTTC.

This rearrangement joins TRBV6-5 to TRBJ2-1, with TRBD2 matching over 7 bases. The ends lost 4 bases at V and 6 bases at J; junction bases unmatched: 6. The CDR3 is 14 residues long. Germline values: CDR1 MNHEY, CDR2 SVGAGI. This CDR3 is CASSWSGEINEQFF. CDR3 sequence (DNA): TGTGCCAGCAGTTGGAGCGGGGAGATCAATGAGCAGTTCTTC.

The chain carries TRBV11-2 and TRBJ1-1; TRBD1 agrees at 8 bases. The CDR3 is 19 residues long. V dropped 5 bases and J dropped 6; count of bases not matched to a gene: 23. CDR1 is SGHAT, CDR2 FQNNGV, per germline. CDR3 loop: CASSPGAKAGGAWVAEAFF. The CDR3 bases are TGTGCCAGCAGCCCCGGGGCCAAGGCAGGGGGCGCCTGGGTGGCTGAAGCTTTCTTT.

This rearrangement joins TRBV15 to TRBJ2-3; 10 bases match TRBD2. The trim removed 3 bases at V and 6 bases at J, leaving 21 bases unmatched. The CDR3 has 20 amino acids. CDR1 and CDR2 (germline): LNHNV, YYDKDF (reference sequence). Written as DNA, the CDR3 is TGTGCCACCAGCAGGACTTTGTGGGAAAAGCGGGAGGGCCTAAAGGATACGCAGTATTTT. This sequence encodes CATSRTLWEKREGLKDTQYF.

This chain connects TRBV7-9 to TRBJ1-1, with D tentatively TRBD1 (5 bases). Germline V CDR1 and CDR2: SEHNR, FQNEAQ (reference sequence). This CDR3 spans 13 amino acids. V lost 1 base to trimming and J lost 11 bases, with 14 bases between them. CDR3 sequence: CASSLGDGLGAFF. The CDR3 nucleotides are TGTGCCAGCAGCTTAGGGGACGGATTAGGGGCTTTCTTT.

This rearrangement joins TRBV7-9 to TRBJ2-5; D remains unclear. V gave up 4 bases and J gave up 5 bases, with 11 bases separating them. The CDR3 contains 13 residues. The germline V gene has CDR1 SEHNR and CDR2 FQNEAQ (reference sequence). CDR3 nucleotides: TGTGCCAGCAGCTACCGGGTTGGCGAGACCCAGTACTTC. Protein sequence: CASSYRVGETQYF.

The rearrangement joins TRBV6-1 to TRBJ2-3; D gene ambiguous. CDR1 and CDR2 from the germline V gene are MNHNS and SASEGT. The CDR3 loop spans 13 amino acids. V was pared by 4 bases and J by 2 bases, with 7 bases between. This chain's CDR3 is CASSAQVTDTQYF. Written as DNA, the CDR3 is TGTGCCAGCAGTGCCCAGGTCACAGATACGCAGTATTTT.

The genes are TRBV5-1 and TRBJ1-4, with D possibly being TRBD1 (5 bases). Trimming shortened V by 0 bases and J by 5 bases, and 11 bases separated the two germline ends. This CDR3 has 15 residues. From germline, CDR1 is SGHRS and CDR2 YFSETQ. The CDR3 spells CASSLEGRYNEKLFF. The CDR3 DNA reads TGCGCCAGCAGCTTGGAGGGACGGTACAATGAAAAACTGTTTTTT.

The chain joins TRBV18 to TRBJ2-5; D is undetermined. CDR3 length: 13 residues. The germline V gene has CDR1 KGHSH and CDR2 LQKENI. V lost 1 base, J lost 2 bases, and 5 bases lay in between. DNA for the CDR3: TGTGCCAGCTCACCACTGGTGCAAGAGACCCAGTACTTC. It specifies CASSPLVQETQYF.

The CDR3 DNA reads as TGTGCCAGCAGCTTAGTCAATCAGCCCCAGCATTTT. Residues: CASSLVNQPQHF. This chain joins TRBV13 and TRBJ1-5; unclear D gene. This CDR3 is 12 amino acids long. The V end was cut by 1 base, the J end by 3 bases, with 1 base between. Germline assignment: CDR1 PRHDT and CDR2 FYEKMQ (reference sequence).

This chain links TRBV28 with TRBJ1-5; TRBD1 is a possible D gene (5 bases). V shed 3 bases and J shed 7 bases, with 13 bases lying between them. This CDR3 region has 14 residues. Germline lookup yields CDR1 MDHEN and CDR2 SYDVKM. CDR3 sequence: CASSLGRRNQPQHF. CDR3 DNA: TGTGCCAGCAGTTTGGGACGGAGAAACCAGCCCCAGCATTTT.